This entry lists 17 T cell receptor beta chains sequenced from one sample in a study of cytomegalovirus exposure and HLA in healthy donors. The PCR contained 60 Vbeta and 13 Jbeta primers. Using immunoSEQ multiplex PCR, the repertoire was profiled, and TCRdb retains in-frame clones only, with some absent. Among roughly 110,000 clones listed, less than 85% were seen once. The sequencing sample was made of PBMCs. These receptors came from a woman between 40 and 55 years old in good health and CMV-seropositive.

The chain joins TRBV7-2 to TRBJ2-1; D remains ambiguous. Trimming shortened V by 4 bases and J by 9 bases, and 10 bases separated the two germline ends. This CDR3 is built from 12 residues. Germline CDR1 SGHTA, CDR2 FQGNSA. The CDR3 DNA is TGTGCCAGCAGCTCCATATTCGGTGAGCAGTTCTTC. It is translated as CASSSIFGEQFF.

The chain uses TRBV19 and TRBJ1-5; 10 bases are shared with TRBD1. CDR3 length: 15 amino acids. V trimming: 6 bases; J trimming: 0 bases; junction bases outside the gene matches: 2. CDR1 LNHDA and CDR2 SQIVND come from the germline V gene (reference sequence). Written as DNA, the CDR3 is TGTGCCAGTAGATGGGACAGGGGTAGCAATCAGCCCCAGCATTTT. Translating it yields CASRWDRGSNQPQHF. The entire variable domain, with the rest obtained from reference TRBV19 and TRBJ1-5, is as follows: DGGITQSPKYLFRKEGQNVTLSCEQNLNHDAMYWYRQDPGQGLRLIYYSQIVNDFQKGDIAEGYSVSREKKESFPLTVTSAQKNPTAFYLCASRWDRGSNQPQHFGDGTRLSIL.

In DNA form, the CDR3 reads TGTGCCAGCAGCCAAGAGTATCAGCGGGGGGGCAATCCTCACCCCTACGAGCAGTACTTC. The encoded protein is CASSQEYQRGGNPHPYEQYF. V is TRBV4-2 and J is TRBJ2-7; 10 nucleotides align to TRBD2. The trim removed 0 bases at V and 2 bases at J, leaving 16 bases unmatched. Germline V gene data show CDR1 as LGHNA and CDR2 as YNFKEQ. The CDR3 consists of 20 residues.

The sample holds one count of this clone. The chain combines TRBV9 with TRBJ2-4, with 10 bases fitting TRBD1. J lost 10 bases, V lost 3 bases, and 22 bases had no gene match. The CDR3 length is 19 residues. Germline V gene lookup returns CDR1 SGDLS and CDR2 YYNGEE. The CDR3 DNA sequence: TGTGCCAGCAGCGCCCTAGACGTATGGACAGGGGGGAAAGGGGGTATTCAGTACTTC. It is translated as CASSALDVWTGGKGGIQYF. The full variable domain, with the rest looked up from reference TRBV9 and TRBJ2-4, is DSGVTQTPKHLITATGQRVTLRCSPRSGDLSVYWYQQSLDQGLQFLIQYYNGEERAKGNILERFSAQQFPDLHSELNLSSLELGDSALYFCASSALDVWTGGKGGIQYFGAGTRLSVL.

This clone was detected only a few times. This chain joins TRBV2 and TRBJ1-1; D is undetermined. V was shortened by 4 bases and J by 5 bases, with 11 bases between the two germline ends. CDR1 is SNHLY, CDR2 FYNNEI, per germline. This CDR3 has 13 residues. Written as DNA, the CDR3 is TGTGCCAGCAGTGTTGAGGGATTGACTGAAGCTTTCTTT. It yields the protein CASSVEGLTEAFF.

This clone was recorded a few times. The chain recombines TRBV30 with TRBJ2-5; TRBD2 might be the D (5 bases). This CDR3 spans 12 amino acids. The ends were cut back, 7 bases at V and 5 bases at J, with 14 bases in the middle. Germline V gene lookup returns CDR1 GTSNPN and CDR2 SVGIG (reference sequence). The CDR3 sequence is CALSSLGETQYF. The CDR3 DNA is TGTGCCTTATCTAGCTTGGGGGAGACCCAGTACTTC.

The rearrangement uses TRBV13 and TRBJ2-7; 7 nucleotides agree with TRBD1. CDR1 PRHDT and CDR2 FYEKMQ come from the germline V gene (reference sequence). The CDR3 has 14 residues. V shed 4 bases, J shed 1 base, and the junction held 4 bases outside the gene matches. The chain's CDR3 is CASSSWDSSYEQYF. The CDR3 DNA follows: TGTGCCAGCAGCTCCTGGGACAGTTCCTACGAGCAGTACTTC.

J is TRBJ1-1 and V is TRBV18, with D unclear. CDR1 is KGHSH, CDR2 LQKENI, per germline. Trimming removed 4 bases at V and 1 base at J, with 10 bases between. The CDR3 totals 14 residues. CDR3: CASSLEARNTEAFF. The DNA for the CDR3 is TGTGCCAGCTCACTTGAAGCAAGGAACACTGAAGCTTTCTTT.

The genes are TRBV6-6 and TRBJ2-7; D perhaps matches TRBD1 (5 bases). The V end lost 8 bases, the J end lost 6 bases, and 14 bases lay between the germline ends. Germline values: CDR1 MNHNY, CDR2 SVGAGI (reference sequence). The CDR3 spans 12 residues. Here the CDR3 reads CASGQGWSEQYF. The DNA of the CDR3 is TGTGCCAGCGGGCAGGGTTGGAGCGAGCAGTACTTC.

The chain has TRBV18 and TRBJ2-3; a weak D match, TRBD1 (6 bases). This CDR3 comprises 14 residues. V was trimmed by 5 bases and J by 4 bases, leaving 13 bases between them. The V gene's germline CDR1 is KGHSH and CDR2 LQKENI. The CDR3, as DNA: TGTGCCAGCTCAGGCCAGGGGTTATCAGATACGCAGTATTTT. Amino acids: CASSGQGLSDTQYF.

The genes are TRBV29-1 and TRBJ2-1; D is undetermined. The CDR3 has 11 amino acids. V was cut by 5 bases and J by 6 bases, with 8 bases left in between. The germline gives CDR1 SQVTM, CDR2 ANQGSEA. For the CDR3, the DNA is TGCAGCGTTTTCAGAACCAATGAGCAGTTCTTC. It specifies CSVFRTNEQFF.

This chain links TRBV7-8 with TRBJ1-1, with a possible D match to TRBD1 (6 bases). Trimming took 4 bases from V and 3 from J, leaving 9 bases between them. From germline, CDR1 is SGHVS and CDR2 FQNEAQ. The CDR3 runs to 13 residues. The CDR3 sequence: CASSSHRDTEAFF. The CDR3 DNA follows: TGTGCCAGCAGCTCACACAGGGACACTGAAGCTTTCTTT. Full variable domain (remainder filled in from reference TRBV7-8 and TRBJ1-1): GAGVSQSPRYKVAKRGQDVALRCDPISGHVSLFWYQQALGQGPEFLTYFQNEAQLDKSGLPSDRFFAERPEGSVSTLKIQRTQQEDSAVYLCASSSHRDTEAFFGQGTRLTVV.

V is TRBV27 and J is TRBJ1-2; 7 bases map to TRBD1. V lost 5 bases to trimming and J lost 4 bases; unmatched junction nucleotides: 1. The CDR3 consists of 12 residues. Germline assignment: CDR1 MNHEY and CDR2 SMNVEV (reference sequence). The CDR3 DNA reads as TGTGCCAGCAGTACAGGGGCCTATGGCTACACCTTC. As protein: CASSTGAYGYTF.

The chain is built from TRBV6-6 and TRBJ1-1, with 7 nucleotides matching TRBD1. The CDR3 contains 13 residues. Germline CDR1 is MNHNY and CDR2 is SVGAGI (reference sequence). V shed 6 bases, J shed 7 bases, and the junction held 8 bases outside the gene matches. The CDR3 spells CASRGGQLGEAFF. The CDR3 DNA reads as TGTGCCAGCAGAGGGGGACAGCTGGGTGAAGCTTTCTTT.

This clone was counted a few times. The gene calls are TRBV5-1 and TRBJ1-1, with 8 bases fitting TRBD1. With V trimmed by 4 bases and J by 8 bases, 4 bases remained unmatched. Germline loops: CDR1 SGHRS, CDR2 YFSETQ. The CDR3 sequence is 12 residues long. The CDR3 DNA is TGCGCCAGCAGCACCTGGACAGGGGAAGCTTTCTTT. Translating gives CASSTWTGEAFF.

V and J are TRBV29-1 and TRBJ1-1; the D gene is possibly TRBD1 (6 bases). Per germline, CDR1 SQVTM and CDR2 ANQGSEA. Trimming took off 4 bases at V and 5 bases at J, with 17 bases between the two ends. This CDR3 comprises 14 residues. The CDR3 sequence is CSVAPSAGVTEAFF. The DNA for the CDR3 is TGCAGCGTTGCACCTTCGGCAGGGGTTACTGAAGCTTTCTTT.

The genes are TRBV21-1 and TRBJ1-5; the DNA was not compared with TRBD1, the D call given in the table. TRBV21-1 is shown as a pseudogene. CDR3 length: 15 residues. CDR3 region: CASSKKDRGSQPQHF. The CDR3, as DNA: TGTGCCAGCAGCAAAAAGGACAGGGGGAGTCAGCCCCAGCATTTT.